This entry lists 30 T cell receptor beta chains sequenced from one sample in a study of cytomegalovirus exposure and HLA in healthy donors. Primers: 60 Vbeta forward and 13 Jbeta reverse. The repertoire was sequenced with immunoSEQ multiplex PCR; TCRdb's copy has only in-frame clones and lacks some. Of roughly 170,000 clones listed, roughly 85% are singletons. Sequences were obtained from PBMCs. The receptors shown here come from a man younger than 45 in good health and CMV-seronegative.

V is TRBV28 and J is TRBJ2-1; 8 nucleotides line up with TRBD1. The ends lost 7 bases at V and 9 bases at J; junction bases unmatched: 8. This CDR3 contains 13 residues. Germline CDR1 MDHEN, CDR2 SYDVKM. The CDR3 DNA reads as TGTGCCAGCACTCCACGCCAGGGGGCTGAGCAGTTCTTC. Translation gives CASTPRQGAEQFF.

This chain joins TRBV28 and TRBJ1-2; D uncertain. Trimming shortened V by 2 bases and J by 0 bases, and 7 bases separated the two germline ends. Germline CDR1 is MDHEN and CDR2 is SYDVKM. The CDR3 has 14 residues. The DNA for the CDR3 is TGTGCCAGCAGTTTAGGAGGGACTAACTATGGCTACACCTTC. This encodes CASSLGGTNYGYTF.

V and J are TRBV18 and TRBJ2-1, with a tentative D call TRBD2 (5 bases). CDR3 length: 15 amino acids. Trimming took 0 bases from V and 0 from J, leaving 6 bases between them. Germline assignment: CDR1 KGHSH and CDR2 LQKENI. The DNA of the CDR3 is TGTGCCAGCTCACCACCGGGGAGCTCCTACAATGAGCAGTTCTTC. It codes for CASSPPGSSYNEQFF.

The rearrangement joins TRBV5-1 to TRBJ1-1, with D possibly matching TRBD1 (6 bases). V lost 4 bases, J lost 0 bases, and 13 bases lay in between. The germline gives CDR1 SGHRS, CDR2 YFSETQ. This CDR3 comprises 15 residues. The CDR3 DNA sequence: TGCGCCAGCAGCCCGGAGGACAGATTGAACACTGAAGCTTTCTTT. It specifies CASSPEDRLNTEAFF.

V and J are TRBV10-3 and TRBJ1-2; D perhaps matches TRBD1 (5 bases). The CDR3 loop spans 11 amino acids. Trimming removed 10 bases at V and 6 bases at J, with 12 bases between. Looked up from germline, CDR1 is ENHRY and CDR2 is SYGVKD. In DNA, the CDR3 is TGTGCCACAGGAGGGACCGATGGCTACACCTTC. This encodes CATGGTDGYTF.

The rearrangement uses TRBV11-1 and TRBJ2-5, with 9 bases fitting TRBD2. V shed 3 bases and J 4 bases; nucleotides not matched to a gene: 9. Germline-derived CDR1 and CDR2 are SGHAT and FQDESV (reference sequence). This CDR3 has 16 residues. The CDR3 here is CASSLRSGRNGETQYF. In DNA form, the CDR3 reads TGTGCCAGCAGCTTGAGGAGCGGGAGGAATGGAGAGACCCAGTACTTC. The full variable domain, completed using reference TRBV11-1 and TRBJ2-5, is EAEVAQSPRYKITEKSQAVAFWCDPISGHATLYWYRQILGQGPELLVQFQDESVVDDSQLPKDRFSAERLKGVDSTLKIQPAELGDSAMYLCASSLRSGRNGETQYFGPGTRLLVL.

This chain connects TRBV10-3 to TRBJ1-5; D gene uncertain. The V end lost 4 bases, the J end lost 6 bases, and 19 bases lay between the germline ends. Germline V CDR1 and CDR2: ENHRY, SYGVKD. This CDR3 has 16 amino acids. The CDR3 region is CAISGASVGDGQPQHF. CDR3 in DNA: TGTGCCATCAGTGGGGCTTCGGTGGGAGACGGTCAGCCCCAGCATTTT.

The chain joins TRBV7-2 to TRBJ2-6; 12 bases map to TRBD2. The CDR3 spans 18 residues. Germline loops: CDR1 SGHTA, CDR2 FQGNSA. V lost 6 bases, J lost 0 bases, and 6 bases stayed unmatched. The CDR3 nucleotides read TGTGCCAGCAGGCCTAGACTAGCGGGGGACTCTGGGGCCAACGTCCTGACTTTC. This gives the protein CASRPRLAGDSGANVLTF.

V gene TRBV5-1 combines with J gene TRBJ2-5; D remains unclear. Trimming took off 5 bases at V and 8 bases at J, with 22 bases between the two ends. The germline CDR1 and CDR2 sequences are SGHRS and YFSETQ. This CDR3 spans 15 amino acids. The DNA of the CDR3 is TGCGCCAGCAGTTACGACCTAGTTGAGATGGATACCCAGTACTTC. This encodes CASSYDLVEMDTQYF.

The rearrangement joins TRBV6-5 to TRBJ2-1; D may be TRBD1 (5 bases). The CDR3 contains 16 residues. V shed 2 bases and J shed 0 bases, with 11 bases lying between them. Germline V CDR1 and CDR2: MNHEY, SVGAGI. CDR3 residues: CASSYTGRGSYNEQFF. In DNA form, the CDR3 reads TGTGCCAGCAGTTACACCGGAAGGGGCTCCTACAATGAGCAGTTCTTC.

This clone has a handful of counts. The genes are TRBV27 and TRBJ1-5; tentative D call: TRBD1 (6 bases). Germline V gene lookup returns CDR1 MNHEY and CDR2 SMNVEV (reference sequence). The V gene lost 6 bases and the J gene lost 4 bases, with 16 bases spanning the gap. CDR3 length equals 15 residues. The CDR3 nucleotides read TGTGCCAGCAGGAAGGGGGGGGCGGGGAATCAGCCCCAGCATTTT. It translates to CASRKGGAGNQPQHF.

The chain uses TRBV29-1 and TRBJ1-1, with D perhaps TRBD1 (6 bases). From germline, CDR1 is SQVTM and CDR2 ANQGSEA. Trimming took off 7 bases at V and 6 bases at J, with 15 bases between the two ends. This CDR3 is 12 amino acids long. The CDR3 region has the DNA TGCAGCGCTTTAACAGGGTTTGCTGAAGCTTTCTTT. This codes for CSALTGFAEAFF. The whole variable domain, remainder taken from reference TRBV29-1 and TRBJ1-1, is SAVISQKPSRDICQRGTSLTIQCQVDSQVTMMFWYRQQPGQSLTLIATANQGSEATYESGFVIDKFPISRPNLTFSTLTVSNMSPEDSSIYLCSALTGFAEAFFGQGTRLTVV.

This clone was seen more than once but under ten times. The CDR3 loop is CASSSDQQGLYGYTF. Here the CDR3 DNA reads TGCGCCAGCAGCTCCGACCAACAGGGGTTATATGGCTACACCTTC. The chain combines TRBV5-1 with TRBJ1-2, with TRBD1 matching over 7 bases. Trimming cost V 3 bases and J 5 bases; bases outside gene matches: 10. Germline V gene lookup returns CDR1 SGHRS and CDR2 YFSETQ. This CDR3 is built from 15 residues.

The CDR3, as DNA: TGTGCCTGGCTTAAGGGGGCTTTCTTCTTAGGACGCCATTCTGGCTACACCTTC. Protein: CAWLKGAFFLGRHSGYTF. The chain carries TRBV30 and TRBJ1-2, with TRBD1 matching over 7 bases. In germline, CDR1 is GTSNPN, CDR2 SVGIG (reference sequence). This CDR3 is 18 amino acids long. The ends lost 5 bases at V and 7 bases at J; junction bases unmatched: 25. The full variable domain, in which reference TRBV30 and TRBJ1-2 provide the parts outside the CDR3, is SQTIHQWPATLVQPVGSPLSLECTVEGTSNPNLYWYRQAAGRGLQLLFYSVGIGQISSEVPQNLSASRPQDRQFILSSKKLLLSDSGFYLCAWLKGAFFLGRHSGYTFGSGTRLTVV.

CDR3 sequence: CSVEDAGGGREKLFF. CDR3 nucleotide sequence: TGCAGCGTTGAAGATGCCGGAGGGGGCAGGGAAAAACTGTTTTTT. V gene TRBV29-1 combines with J gene TRBJ1-4, with 7 bases fitting TRBD1. The CDR3 is 15 amino acids. CDR1 is SQVTM and CDR2 is ANQGSEA in the germline V gene. The ends lost 0 bases at V and 8 bases at J; junction bases unmatched: 9.

This sequence joins TRBV19 and TRBJ1-5; D gene uncertain. Germline V gene data show CDR1 as LNHDA and CDR2 as SQIVND (reference sequence). This CDR3 has 14 amino acids. V lost 7 bases and J lost 5, with 15 bases in between. For the CDR3, the DNA is TGTGCCAGTAAGGTCCAGGCGGGAGATCAGCCCCAGCATTTT. Amino acids: CASKVQAGDQPQHF. The variable domain in full, with the rest retrieved from reference TRBV19 and TRBJ1-5, is DGGITQSPKYLFRKEGQNVTLSCEQNLNHDAMYWYRQDPGQGLRLIYYSQIVNDFQKGDIAEGYSVSREKKESFPLTVTSAQKNPTAFYLCASKVQAGDQPQHFGDGTRLSIL.

The rearrangement links TRBV29-1 to TRBJ2-1; 7 bases fit TRBD1. The germline V gene encodes CDR1 SQVTM and CDR2 ANQGSEA. Unmatched junction bases numbered 15, after V lost 5 bases and J lost 5 bases. The CDR3 consists of 16 residues. The DNA of the CDR3 is TGCAGCGTTATACAACAGGGGCACTCCTTGAACAATGAGCAGTTCTTC. Its protein is CSVIQQGHSLNNEQFF.

This clone was seen only a few times. In nucleotides, the CDR3 is TGTGCCAGCAGCTCGAGGGGGACACTAAAGGGCTACACCTTC. Protein product: CASSSRGTLKGYTF. The chain recombines TRBV5-4 with TRBJ1-2; possible D gene TRBD1, 6 bases. Deletions cut 3 bases from V and 8 bases from J, with 17 bases between. Looked up from germline, CDR1 is SGHNT and CDR2 is YYREEE (reference sequence). The CDR3 runs 14 residues. The variable domain in full, with the rest retrieved from reference TRBV5-4 and TRBJ1-2, is ETGVTQSPTHLIKTRGQQVTLRCSSQSGHNTVSWYQQALGQGPQFIFQYYREEENGRGNFPPRFSGLQFPNYSSELNVNALELDDSALYLCASSSRGTLKGYTFGSGTRLTVV.

The CDR3 is CASRKQGAQDYGYTF. CDR3 DNA sequence: TGTGCCAGCAGGAAACAGGGGGCACAGGACTATGGCTACACCTTC. This chain uses TRBV6-1 with TRBJ1-2; 9 bases line up with TRBD1. V lost 6 bases to trimming and J lost 3 bases; unmatched junction nucleotides: 8. Germline CDR1 reads MNHNS; CDR2 reads SASEGT. CDR3 length: 15 amino acids.

The chain employs TRBV4-3 and TRBJ1-1; no firm D call. There are 13 residues in the CDR3. With 0 bases removed from V and 5 bases from J, the gap between germline ends came to 7 bases. The germline V gene encodes CDR1 LGHNA and CDR2 YSLEER. The CDR3 DNA follows: TGCGCCAGCAGCCAAGATAGTTGGACTGAAGCTTTCTTT. Translated, it gives CASSQDSWTEAFF.

This clone came up once. The gene calls are TRBV28 and TRBJ1-2, with D tentatively TRBD1 (5 bases). This CDR3 region has 15 residues. Germline values: CDR1 MDHEN, CDR2 SYDVKM. V gave up 5 bases and J gave up 0 bases, with 13 bases separating them. CDR3 region: CASSRGTSTNYGYTF. Here the CDR3 DNA reads TGTGCCAGCAGTAGGGGAACTTCCACTAACTATGGCTACACCTTC.

This clone was recorded once. The CDR3 here is CASTTLSPAGSVDTQYF. The CDR3 region has the DNA TGTGCCAGCACCACTCTATCCCCCGCGGGGTCCGTCGATACGCAGTATTTT. The genes are TRBV28 and TRBJ2-3; D possibly corresponds to TRBD2 (6 bases). Trimming shortened V by 7 bases and J by 6 bases, and 26 bases separated the two germline ends. Germline V gene data show CDR1 as MDHEN and CDR2 as SYDVKM. This CDR3 spans 17 amino acids.

The genes are TRBV19 and TRBJ2-4, with 7 bases identical to TRBD1. The CDR3 runs to 15 residues. V lost 6 bases to trimming and J lost 0 bases; unmatched junction nucleotides: 5. The germline V gene encodes CDR1 LNHDA and CDR2 SQIVND (reference sequence). DNA for the CDR3: TGTGCCAGTAGCGTAAGGGGGCTAGCCAAAAACATTCAGTACTTC. It specifies CASSVRGLAKNIQYF.

The V gene is TRBV28, the J gene TRBJ2-6; D gene ambiguous. Trimming left V 5 bases short and J 0 bases short, with 8 bases between. CDR3 length: 15 amino acids. Germline CDR1 and CDR2: MDHEN and SYDVKM. CDR3 region: CASSLHSSGANVLTF. In nucleotides, the CDR3 is TGTGCCAGCAGTCTTCACTCCTCTGGGGCCAACGTCCTGACTTTC. Complete variable domain (other parts from reference TRBV28 and TRBJ2-6): DVKVTQSSRYLVKRTGEKVFLECVQDMDHENMFWYRQDPGLGLRLIYFSYDVKMKEKGDIPEGYSVSREKKERFSLILESASTNQTSMYLCASSLHSSGANVLTFGAGSRLTVL.

This sequence joins TRBV10-3 and TRBJ2-7, with D possibly being TRBD1 (6 bases). Trimming took 7 bases from V and 6 from J, leaving 19 bases between them. From germline, CDR1 is ENHRY and CDR2 SYGVKD. CDR3 size: 14 residues. The CDR3 sequence: CAITYNTGKGEQYF. In nucleotides, the CDR3 is TGTGCCATCACCTATAATACAGGGAAAGGCGAGCAGTACTTC.

V and J are TRBV7-8 and TRBJ1-5, with D perhaps matching TRBD1 (5 bases). Germline-derived CDR1 and CDR2 are SGHVS and FQNEAQ. V shed 5 bases and J shed 4 bases, with 15 bases lying between them. This CDR3 is built from 15 residues. The chain's CDR3 is CASSPTPGFNQPQHF. Written as DNA, the CDR3 is TGTGCCAGCAGCCCCACCCCAGGGTTTAATCAGCCCCAGCATTTT.

The chain is built from TRBV29-1 and TRBJ2-1; tentative D call: TRBD1 (5 bases). CDR1 and CDR2 from the germline V gene are SQVTM and ANQGSEA. The germline V and J ends were trimmed by 4 bases and 4 bases, with 5 bases remaining between them. The CDR3 runs to 11 residues. CDR3 sequence reads: CSVGQYNEQFF. The CDR3 DNA reads TGCAGCGTTGGACAGTACAATGAGCAGTTCTTC.

CDR3 loop: CASSQVLAGGAQETQYF. CDR3 DNA sequence: TGCGCCAGCAGCCAAGTCCTAGCGGGAGGAGCGCAAGAGACCCAGTACTTC. The chain links TRBV4-3 to TRBJ2-5, with 11 bases lining up with TRBD2. V dropped 1 base and J dropped 2; count of bases not matched to a gene: 6. Germline V gene data show CDR1 as LGHNA and CDR2 as YSLEER. CDR3 length: 17 amino acids.

This clone has just a few counts. This sequence joins TRBV5-1 and TRBJ2-5; 9 bases align to TRBD1. The CDR3 is 15 residues long. With 4 bases clipped from V and 5 bases from J, the junction kept 9 bases outside the gene matches. Per the germline V gene, CDR1 is SGHRS and CDR2 is YFSETQ. In DNA, the CDR3 is TGCGCCAGCAGCAGCGGGACAGGGAGATTCGAGACCCAGTACTTC. It is translated as CASSSGTGRFETQYF.

V usage is TRBV18 and J usage is TRBJ2-3, with D possibly TRBD1 on 5 matching bases. Germline V gives CDR1 KGHSH, CDR2 LQKENI. V dropped 3 bases and J dropped 5 bases, with 15 bases sitting between them. CDR3 size: 15 residues. CDR3 DNA: TGTGCCAGCTCACCCTTCTCGGACATAGGAGATACGCAGTATTTT. Residues: CASSPFSDIGDTQYF. The full variable domain, with the rest looked up from reference TRBV18 and TRBJ2-3, is NAGVMQNPRHLVRRRGQEARLRCSPMKGHSHVYWYRQLPEEGLKFMVYLQKENIIDESGMPKERFSAEFPKEGPSILRIQQVVRGDSAAYFCASSPFSDIGDTQYFGPGTRLTVL.